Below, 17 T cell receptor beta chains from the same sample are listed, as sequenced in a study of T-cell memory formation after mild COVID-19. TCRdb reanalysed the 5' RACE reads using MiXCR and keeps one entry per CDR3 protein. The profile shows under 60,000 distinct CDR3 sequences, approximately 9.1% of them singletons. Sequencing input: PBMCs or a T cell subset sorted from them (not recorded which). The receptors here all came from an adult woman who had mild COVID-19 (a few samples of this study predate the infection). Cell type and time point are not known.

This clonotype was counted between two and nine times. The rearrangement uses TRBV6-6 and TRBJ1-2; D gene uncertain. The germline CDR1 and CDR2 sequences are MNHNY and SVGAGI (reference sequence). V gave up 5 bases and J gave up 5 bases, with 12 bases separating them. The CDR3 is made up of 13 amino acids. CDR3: CASSPTPWYGYTF. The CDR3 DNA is TGTGCCAGCAGTCCGACCCCTTGGTATGGCTACACCTTC.

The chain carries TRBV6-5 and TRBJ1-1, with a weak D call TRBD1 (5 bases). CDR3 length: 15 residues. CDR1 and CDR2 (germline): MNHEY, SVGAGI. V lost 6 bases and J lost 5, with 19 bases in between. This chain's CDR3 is CASSPPQGRRTEAFF. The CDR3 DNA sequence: TGTGCCAGCAGCCCCCCTCAGGGAAGGAGGACTGAAGCTTTCTTT.

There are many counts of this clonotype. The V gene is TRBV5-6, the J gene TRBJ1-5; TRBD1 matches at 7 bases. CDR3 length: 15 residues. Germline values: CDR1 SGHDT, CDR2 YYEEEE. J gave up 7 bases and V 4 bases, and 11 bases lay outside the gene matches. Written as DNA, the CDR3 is TGTGCCAGCAGCCTCTCTGGACAGGTAGTACAGCCCCAGCATTTT. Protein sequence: CASSLSGQVVQPQHF.

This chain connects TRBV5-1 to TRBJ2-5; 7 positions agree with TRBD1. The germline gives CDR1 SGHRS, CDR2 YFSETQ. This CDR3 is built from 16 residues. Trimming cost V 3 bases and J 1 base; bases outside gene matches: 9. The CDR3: CASSSLLTGTQETQYF. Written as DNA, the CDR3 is TGCGCCAGCAGCTCTCTCTTGACAGGGACCCAAGAGACCCAGTACTTC.

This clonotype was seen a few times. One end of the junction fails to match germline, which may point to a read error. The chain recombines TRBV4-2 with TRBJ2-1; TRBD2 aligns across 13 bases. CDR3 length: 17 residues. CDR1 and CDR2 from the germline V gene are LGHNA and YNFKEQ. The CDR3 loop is CASSKDWGTSGTNEQFF. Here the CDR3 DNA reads TGTGCCAGCAGCAAAGACTGGGGGACTAGCGGGACGAATGAGCAGTTCTTC.

The DNA of the CDR3 is TGTGCCAGCAGCCAAGGGCCGGTTCTGGGGACAGAGGGAGCTTTCTTT. Its protein product is CASSQGPVLGTEGAFF. This chain uses TRBV3-1 with TRBJ1-1; 7 bases agree with TRBD1. Germline-derived CDR1 and CDR2 are LGHDT and YNNKEL (reference sequence). The V and J ends lost 1 base and 10 bases, in that order; junction bases with no gene match: 15. CDR3 length equals 16 residues.

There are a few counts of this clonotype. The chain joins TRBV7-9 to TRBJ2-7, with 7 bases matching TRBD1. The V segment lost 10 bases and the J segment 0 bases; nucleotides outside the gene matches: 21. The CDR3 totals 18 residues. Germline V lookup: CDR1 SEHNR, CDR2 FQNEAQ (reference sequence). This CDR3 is CATVKIAGVGGYSYEQYF. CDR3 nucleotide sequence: TGTGCCACAGTCAAAATAGCCGGTGTAGGGGGCTACTCCTACGAGCAGTACTTC.

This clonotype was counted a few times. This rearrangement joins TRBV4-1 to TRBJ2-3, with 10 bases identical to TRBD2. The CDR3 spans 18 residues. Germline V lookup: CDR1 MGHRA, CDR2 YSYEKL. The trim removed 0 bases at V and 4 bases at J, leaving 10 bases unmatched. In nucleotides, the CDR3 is TGCGCCAGCAGCCAAGATCCCTGGGCTAGCGGGAGTGCAGATACGCAGTATTTT. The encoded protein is CASSQDPWASGSADTQYF.

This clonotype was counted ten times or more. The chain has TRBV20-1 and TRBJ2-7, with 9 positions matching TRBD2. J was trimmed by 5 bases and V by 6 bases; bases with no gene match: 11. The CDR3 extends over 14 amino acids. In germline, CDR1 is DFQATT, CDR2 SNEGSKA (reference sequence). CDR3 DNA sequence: TGCAGTGCCAAAGCGGGGGGTCGACGTGACGAGCAGTACTTC. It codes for CSAKAGGRRDEQYF.

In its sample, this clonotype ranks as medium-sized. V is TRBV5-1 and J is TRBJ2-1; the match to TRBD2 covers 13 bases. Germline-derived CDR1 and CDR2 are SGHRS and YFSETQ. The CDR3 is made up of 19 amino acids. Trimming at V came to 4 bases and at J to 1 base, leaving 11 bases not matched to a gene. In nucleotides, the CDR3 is TGCGCCAGCAGCGACGACGAACTAGCGGGGGGGCTTTCCTACAATGAGCAGTTCTTC. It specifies CASSDDELAGGLSYNEQFF.

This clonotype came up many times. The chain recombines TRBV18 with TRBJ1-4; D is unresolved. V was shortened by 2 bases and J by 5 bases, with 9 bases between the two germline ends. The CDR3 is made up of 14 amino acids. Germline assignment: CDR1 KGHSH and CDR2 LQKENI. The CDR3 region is CASSPTATNEKLFF. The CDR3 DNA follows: TGTGCCAGCTCACCAACAGCTACAAATGAAAAACTGTTTTTT. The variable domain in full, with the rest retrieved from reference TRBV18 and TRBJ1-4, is NAGVMQNPRHLVRRRGQEARLRCSPMKGHSHVYWYRQLPEEGLKFMVYLQKENIIDESGMPKERFSAEFPKEGPSILRIQQVVRGDSAAYFCASSPTATNEKLFFGSGTQLSVL.

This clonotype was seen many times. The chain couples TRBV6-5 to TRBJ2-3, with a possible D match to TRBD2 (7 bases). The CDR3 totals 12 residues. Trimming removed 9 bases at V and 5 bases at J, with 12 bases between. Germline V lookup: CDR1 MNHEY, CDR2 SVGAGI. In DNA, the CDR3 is TGTGCCAGTGGGGGGGCCCAAGATACGCAGTATTTT. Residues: CASGGAQDTQYF.

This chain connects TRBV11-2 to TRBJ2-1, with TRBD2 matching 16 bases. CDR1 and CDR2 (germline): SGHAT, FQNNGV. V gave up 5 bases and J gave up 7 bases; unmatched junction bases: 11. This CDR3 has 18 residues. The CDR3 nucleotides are TGTGCCAGCAGCCTCGGCCCGGGACTAGCGGGGGGGCGGAATGAGCAGTTCTTC. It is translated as CASSLGPGLAGGRNEQFF.

The CDR3 spells CASSPGQLYGYTF. The CDR3, as DNA: TGTGCCAGCAGTCCGGGACAGCTCTATGGCTACACCTTC. This chain uses TRBV12-3 or TRBV12-4 with TRBJ1-2; 7 bases match TRBD1. Trimming took 5 bases from V and 4 from J; bases not matched to a gene: 4. The CDR3 runs to 13 residues.

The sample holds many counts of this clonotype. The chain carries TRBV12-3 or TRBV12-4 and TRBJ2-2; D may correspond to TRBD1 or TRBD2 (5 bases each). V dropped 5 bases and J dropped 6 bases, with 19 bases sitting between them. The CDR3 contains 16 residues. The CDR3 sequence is CASSRMGTFVPGELFF. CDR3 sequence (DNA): TGTGCCAGCAGTAGAATGGGGACGTTTGTCCCCGGGGAGCTGTTTTTT.

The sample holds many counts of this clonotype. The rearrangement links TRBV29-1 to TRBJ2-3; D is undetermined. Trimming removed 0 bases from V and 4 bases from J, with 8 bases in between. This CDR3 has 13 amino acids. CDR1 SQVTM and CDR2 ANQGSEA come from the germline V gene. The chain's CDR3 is CSVEDRAPDTQYF. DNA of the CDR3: TGCAGCGTTGAAGATCGGGCCCCAGATACGCAGTATTTT.

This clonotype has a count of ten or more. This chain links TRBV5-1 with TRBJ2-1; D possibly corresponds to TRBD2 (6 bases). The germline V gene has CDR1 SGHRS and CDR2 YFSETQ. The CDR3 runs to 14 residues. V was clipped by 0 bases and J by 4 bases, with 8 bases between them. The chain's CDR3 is CASSLGTTYNEQFF. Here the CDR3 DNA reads TGCGCCAGCAGCTTGGGGACTACATACAATGAGCAGTTCTTC.